This TCR beta chain comes out of a study of T cell clones after liver transplantation. About the research overall: HCV positivity affected three of eight recipients; the rest lacked autoimmune or viral indications.

Trimming stripped 3 bases from V and 0 bases from J, with 11 bases between. Per germline, CDR1 SEHNR and CDR2 FQNEAQ (reference sequence). CDR3 size: 15 residues. Overall study findings and caveats: Low donor cell numbers restricted donor-reactive repertoire measurement in two subjects. Compared with third party-reactive sequences, donor-reactive ones declined more, independent of withdrawal success.

Remarks on this clone: Its antigen is currently unknown.

Measured with immunoSEQ multiplex PCR; TCRdb has only the in-frame clones, and not every one. There are roughly 97,000 clones in the sample; roughly 80% occur only once, and 0.8% to 1% lies in the top ten. Material: CD4+ T cells from blood, obtained before liver transplant. The chain combines TRBV7-9 with TRBJ2-5; tentative D call: TRBD1 (6 bases). This TCR was recovered from a human donor who received a liver transplant. The CDR3: CASSLGTLYQETQYF. For the CDR3, the DNA is TGTGCCAGCAGCTTGGGGACACTTTACCAAGAGACCCAGTACTTC. Full variable domain (remainder filled in from reference TRBV7-9 and TRBJ2-5): DTGVSQNPRHKITKRGQNVTFRCDPISEHNRLYWYRQTLGQGPEFLTYFQNEAQLEKSRLLSDRFSAERPKGSFSTLEIQRTEQGDSAMYLCASSLGTLYQETQYFGPGTRLLVL.